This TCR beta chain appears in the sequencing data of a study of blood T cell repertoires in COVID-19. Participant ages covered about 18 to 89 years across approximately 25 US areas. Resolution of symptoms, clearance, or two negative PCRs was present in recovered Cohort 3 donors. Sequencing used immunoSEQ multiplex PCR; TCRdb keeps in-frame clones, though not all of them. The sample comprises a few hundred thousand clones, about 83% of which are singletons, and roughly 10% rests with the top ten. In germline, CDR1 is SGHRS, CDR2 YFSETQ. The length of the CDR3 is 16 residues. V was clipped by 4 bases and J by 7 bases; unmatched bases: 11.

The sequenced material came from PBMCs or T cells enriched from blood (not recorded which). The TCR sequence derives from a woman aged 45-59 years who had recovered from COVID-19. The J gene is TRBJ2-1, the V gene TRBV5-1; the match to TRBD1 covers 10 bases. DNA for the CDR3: TGCGCCAGCAGCCCCCGTCCGGGACAGGGGACGAATGAGCAGTTCTTC. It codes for CASSPRPGQGTNEQFF.